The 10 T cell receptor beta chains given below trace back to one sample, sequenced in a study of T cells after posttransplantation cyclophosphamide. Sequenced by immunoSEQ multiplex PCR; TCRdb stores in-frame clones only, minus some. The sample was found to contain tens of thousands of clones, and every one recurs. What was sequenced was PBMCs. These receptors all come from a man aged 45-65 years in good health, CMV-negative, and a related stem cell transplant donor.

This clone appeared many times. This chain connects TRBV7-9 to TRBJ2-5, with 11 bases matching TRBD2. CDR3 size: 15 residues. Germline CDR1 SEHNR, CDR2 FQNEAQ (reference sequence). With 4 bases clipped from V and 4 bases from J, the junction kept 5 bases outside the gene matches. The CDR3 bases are TGTGCCAGCAGCTCTACTAGCGGGAGCGGAGAGACCCAGTACTTC. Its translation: CASSSTSGSGETQYF.

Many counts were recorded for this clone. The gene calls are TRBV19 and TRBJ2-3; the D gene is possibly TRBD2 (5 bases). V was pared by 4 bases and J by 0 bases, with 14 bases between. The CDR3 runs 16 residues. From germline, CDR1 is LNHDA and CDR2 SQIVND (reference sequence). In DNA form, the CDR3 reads TGTGCCAGTAGTACGGCGGACTCCTTCAGCACAGATACGCAGTATTTT. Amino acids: CASSTADSFSTDTQYF.

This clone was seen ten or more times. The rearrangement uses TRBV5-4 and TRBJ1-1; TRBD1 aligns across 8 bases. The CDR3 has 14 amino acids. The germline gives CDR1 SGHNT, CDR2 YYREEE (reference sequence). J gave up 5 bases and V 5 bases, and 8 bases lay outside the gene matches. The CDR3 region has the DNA TGTGCCAGCAGGGATACGGACAGGGAAACTGAAGCTTTCTTT. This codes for CASRDTDRETEAFF.

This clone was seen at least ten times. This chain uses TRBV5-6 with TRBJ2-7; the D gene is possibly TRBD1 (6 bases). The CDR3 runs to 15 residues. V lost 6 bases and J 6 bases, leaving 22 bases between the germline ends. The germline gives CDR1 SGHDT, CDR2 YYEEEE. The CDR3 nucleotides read TGTGCCAGCACCAAAACACAGGGTTTTTCGCGCGAGCAGTACTTC. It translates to CASTKTQGFSREQYF.

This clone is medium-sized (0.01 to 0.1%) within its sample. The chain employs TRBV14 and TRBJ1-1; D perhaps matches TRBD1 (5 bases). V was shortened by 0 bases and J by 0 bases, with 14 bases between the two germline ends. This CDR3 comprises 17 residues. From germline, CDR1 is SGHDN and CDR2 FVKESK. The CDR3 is CASSQDGGNLMNTEAFF. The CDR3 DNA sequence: TGTGCCAGCAGCCAAGACGGGGGAAATCTCATGAACACTGAAGCTTTCTTT. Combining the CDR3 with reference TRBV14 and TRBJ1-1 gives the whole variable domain EAGVTQFPSHSVIEKGQTVTLRCDPISGHDNLYWYRRVMGKEIKFLLHFVKESKQDESGMPNNRFLAERTGGTYSTLKVQPAELEDSGVYFCASSQDGGNLMNTEAFFGQGTRLTVV.

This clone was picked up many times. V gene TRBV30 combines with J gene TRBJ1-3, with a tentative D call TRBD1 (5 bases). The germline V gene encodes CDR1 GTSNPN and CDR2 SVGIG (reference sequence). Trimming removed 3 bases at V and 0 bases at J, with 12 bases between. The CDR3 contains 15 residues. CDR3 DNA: TGTGCCTGGAGCCAAGGGGCTAGCTCTGGAAACACCATATATTTT. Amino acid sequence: CAWSQGASSGNTIYF.

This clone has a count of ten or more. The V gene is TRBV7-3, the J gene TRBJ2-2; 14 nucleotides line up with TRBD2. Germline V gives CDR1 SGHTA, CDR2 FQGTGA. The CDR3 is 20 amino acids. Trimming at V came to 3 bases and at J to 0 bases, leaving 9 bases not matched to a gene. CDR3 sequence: CASSFGTSGSGFANTGELFF. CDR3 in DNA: TGTGCCAGCAGCTTCGGGACTAGCGGGAGCGGATTCGCGAACACCGGGGAGCTGTTTTTT.

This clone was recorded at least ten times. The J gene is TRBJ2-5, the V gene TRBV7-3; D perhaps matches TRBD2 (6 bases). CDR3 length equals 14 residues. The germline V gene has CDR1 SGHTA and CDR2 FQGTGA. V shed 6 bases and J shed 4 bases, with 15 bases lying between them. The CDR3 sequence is CASSPDGGRETQYF. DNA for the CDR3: TGTGCCAGCAGTCCCGATGGAGGGAGAGAGACCCAGTACTTC.

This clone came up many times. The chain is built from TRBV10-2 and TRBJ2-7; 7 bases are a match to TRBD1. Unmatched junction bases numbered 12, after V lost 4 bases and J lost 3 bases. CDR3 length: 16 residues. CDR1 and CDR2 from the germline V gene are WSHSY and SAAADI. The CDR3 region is CASSGKPRQGDYEQYF. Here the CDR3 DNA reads TGCGCCAGCAGTGGAAAACCCAGACAGGGAGACTACGAGCAGTACTTC.

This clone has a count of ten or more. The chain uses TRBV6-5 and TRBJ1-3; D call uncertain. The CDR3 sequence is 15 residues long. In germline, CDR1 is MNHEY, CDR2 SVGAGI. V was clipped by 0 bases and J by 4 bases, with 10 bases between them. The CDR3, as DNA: TGTGCCAGCAGTTACTCGAGGACTCCAGGAAACACCATATATTTT. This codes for CASSYSRTPGNTIYF.